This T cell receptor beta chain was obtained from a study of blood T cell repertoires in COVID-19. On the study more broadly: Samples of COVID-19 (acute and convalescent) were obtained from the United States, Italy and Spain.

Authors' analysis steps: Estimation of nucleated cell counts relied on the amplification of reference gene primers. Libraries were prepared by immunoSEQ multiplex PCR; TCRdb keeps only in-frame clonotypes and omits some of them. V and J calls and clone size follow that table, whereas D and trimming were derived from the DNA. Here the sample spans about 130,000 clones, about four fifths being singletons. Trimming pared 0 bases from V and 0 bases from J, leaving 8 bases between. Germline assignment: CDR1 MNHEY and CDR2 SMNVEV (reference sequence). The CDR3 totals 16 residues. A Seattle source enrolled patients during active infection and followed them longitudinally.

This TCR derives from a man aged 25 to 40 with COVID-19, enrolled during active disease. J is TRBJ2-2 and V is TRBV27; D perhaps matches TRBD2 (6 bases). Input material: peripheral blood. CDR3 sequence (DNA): TGTGCCAGCAGTTTATCGTGGGGGGCGAACACCGGGGAGCTGTTTTTT. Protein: CASSLSWGANTGELFF.